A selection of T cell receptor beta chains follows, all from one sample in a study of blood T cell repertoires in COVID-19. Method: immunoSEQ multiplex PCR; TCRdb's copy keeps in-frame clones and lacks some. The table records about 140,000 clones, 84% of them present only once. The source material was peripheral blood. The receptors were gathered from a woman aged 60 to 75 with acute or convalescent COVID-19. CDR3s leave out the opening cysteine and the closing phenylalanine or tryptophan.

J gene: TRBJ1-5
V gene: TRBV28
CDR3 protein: ASRNEQGRNQPQH

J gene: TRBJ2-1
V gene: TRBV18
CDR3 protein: ASSPGQGLYNEQF

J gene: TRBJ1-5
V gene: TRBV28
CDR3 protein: ASSANQGAISNQPQH

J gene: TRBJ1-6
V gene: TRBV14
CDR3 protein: ASSSRDRNSPLH

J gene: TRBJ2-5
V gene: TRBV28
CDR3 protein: ASRGQGTRWETQY

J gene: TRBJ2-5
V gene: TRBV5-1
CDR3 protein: ASSSSGLAGQETQY

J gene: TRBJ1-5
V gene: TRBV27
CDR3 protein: ASGRDGQPQH

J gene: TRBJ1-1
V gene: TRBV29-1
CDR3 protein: SAGTGNTEAF

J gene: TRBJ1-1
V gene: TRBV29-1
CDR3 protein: SASTGTNTEAF

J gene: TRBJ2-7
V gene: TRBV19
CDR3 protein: ASSKDRAYEQY

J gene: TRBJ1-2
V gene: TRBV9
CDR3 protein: ASSVAEGNYGYT

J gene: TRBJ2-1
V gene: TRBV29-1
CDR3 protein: SAVQGVQYNEQF

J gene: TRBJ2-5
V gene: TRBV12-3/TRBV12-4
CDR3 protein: ASSFAGRETQY

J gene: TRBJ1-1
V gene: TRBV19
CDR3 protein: ATRIGGLGTEAF

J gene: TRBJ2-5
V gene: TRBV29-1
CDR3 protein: SVERGVMETQY

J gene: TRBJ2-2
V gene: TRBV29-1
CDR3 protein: SAEGRSTGELF

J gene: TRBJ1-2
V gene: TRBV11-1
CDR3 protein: ASTNGGQSLNYGYT

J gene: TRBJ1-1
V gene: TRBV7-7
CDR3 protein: ASSLDRAQDNFERSRSEAF

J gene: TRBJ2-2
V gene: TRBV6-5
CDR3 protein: ASTPGQGAAGELF

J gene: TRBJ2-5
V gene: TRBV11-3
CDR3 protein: ASSLKTGMRETQY

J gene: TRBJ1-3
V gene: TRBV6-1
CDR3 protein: ASSVRAKGADGNTIY

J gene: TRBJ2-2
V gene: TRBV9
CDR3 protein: ASSRQGNTGELF

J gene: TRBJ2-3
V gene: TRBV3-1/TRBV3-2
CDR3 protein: ASSHFRGTGGDTQY

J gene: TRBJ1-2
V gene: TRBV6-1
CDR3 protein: ASSEKRQPGYGYT

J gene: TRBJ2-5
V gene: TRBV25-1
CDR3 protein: ASSPPGAETQY

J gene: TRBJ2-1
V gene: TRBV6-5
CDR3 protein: ASRDSSYNEQF

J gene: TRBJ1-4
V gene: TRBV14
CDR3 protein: ASSQGTTGAYEKLF

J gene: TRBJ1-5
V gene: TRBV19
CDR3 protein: ASSILLGRPSNQPQH

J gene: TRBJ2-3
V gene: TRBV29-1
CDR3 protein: SVVPRRGPDTQY

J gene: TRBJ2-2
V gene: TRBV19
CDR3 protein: ASNPLGVSGELF

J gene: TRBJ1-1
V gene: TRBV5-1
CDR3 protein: ASTPQGDTEAF

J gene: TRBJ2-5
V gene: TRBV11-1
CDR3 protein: ASSLRRASKQETQY

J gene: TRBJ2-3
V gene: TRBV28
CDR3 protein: ASSATSGRALDTQY

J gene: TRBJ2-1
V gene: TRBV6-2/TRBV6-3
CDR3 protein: ASSLGGLADYNEQF

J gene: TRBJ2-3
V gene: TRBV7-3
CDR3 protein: ASSSGLAGAGGTDTQY

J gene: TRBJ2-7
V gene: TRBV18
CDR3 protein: ASSQRTGRAVGEQY

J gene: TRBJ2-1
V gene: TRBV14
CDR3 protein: ASSPTSVSGGDQF

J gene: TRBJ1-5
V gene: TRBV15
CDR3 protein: ATSRGVYSNQPQH

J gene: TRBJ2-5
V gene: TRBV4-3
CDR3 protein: ASSQAHSSGWETQY

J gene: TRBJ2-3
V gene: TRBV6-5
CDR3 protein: ASILGRPGGDTQY

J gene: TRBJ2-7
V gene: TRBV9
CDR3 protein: ASSVGDYTYEQY

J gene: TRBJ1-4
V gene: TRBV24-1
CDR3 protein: ATSDDNNEKLF

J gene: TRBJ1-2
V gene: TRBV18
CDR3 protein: ASSIPDYGYT

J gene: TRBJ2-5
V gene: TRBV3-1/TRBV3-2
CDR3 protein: ASSQGKTSGSIMGETQY

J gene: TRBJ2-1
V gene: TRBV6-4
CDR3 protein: ASSESVWRQGKNEQF

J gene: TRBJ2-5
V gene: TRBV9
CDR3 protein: ASSPQPRSRRGETQY

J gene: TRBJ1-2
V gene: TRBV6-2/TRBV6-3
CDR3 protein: ASSGTSGRESGYT

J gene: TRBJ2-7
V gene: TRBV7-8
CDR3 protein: ASRRDRTGGRLFEQY

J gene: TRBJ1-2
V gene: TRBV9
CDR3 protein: ASSAHPGDGDGYT

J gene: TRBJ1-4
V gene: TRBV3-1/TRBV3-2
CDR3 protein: ASGFSRDRGRSNEKLF

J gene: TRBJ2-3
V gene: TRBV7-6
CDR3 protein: ASSLAPARATDTQY

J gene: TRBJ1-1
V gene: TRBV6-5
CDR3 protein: ASNAGVTEAF

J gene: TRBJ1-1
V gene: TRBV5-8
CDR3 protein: ASSLAQLYTEAF

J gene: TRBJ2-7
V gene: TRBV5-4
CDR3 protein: ASSLELSSYEQY

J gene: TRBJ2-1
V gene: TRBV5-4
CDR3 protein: ASYHPGLAYNEQF

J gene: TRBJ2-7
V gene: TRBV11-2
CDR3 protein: ASSLFGRGISHEQY

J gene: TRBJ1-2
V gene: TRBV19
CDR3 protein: ASRTGVGNYGYT